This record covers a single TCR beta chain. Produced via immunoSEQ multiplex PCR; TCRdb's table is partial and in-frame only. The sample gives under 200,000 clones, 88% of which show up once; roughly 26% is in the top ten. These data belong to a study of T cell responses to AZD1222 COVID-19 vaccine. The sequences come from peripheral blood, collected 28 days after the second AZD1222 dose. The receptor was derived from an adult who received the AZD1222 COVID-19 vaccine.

The CDR3 protein is CASSSYHSRAGGGTGELFF. The CDR3 DNA follows: TGTGCCAGCAGCTCATACCATTCCCGGGCGGGAGGGGGGACCGGGGAGCTGTTTTTT. V gene TRBV7-2 combines with J gene TRBJ2-2; 9 bases map to TRBD2. The V segment lost 4 bases and the J segment 5 bases; nucleotides outside the gene matches: 17. CDR1 and CDR2 from the germline V gene are SGHTA and FQGNSA. The CDR3 consists of 19 residues.